These T cell receptor beta chains were read from a single sample in a study of radiotherapy plus CTLA-4 blockade in lung cancer. Clones were sequenced by immunoSEQ multiplex PCR, and TCRdb holds only the in-frame ones, with some missing. The sample has 49,000 or so clones; less than 85% are singletons. The input for sequencing was peripheral blood, taken from a patient treated with radiotherapy plus ipilimumab. These receptors came from a human donor with non-small cell lung cancer who had stable disease on radiotherapy plus ipilimumab. Both conserved end residues are part of each CDR3. The D gene is left open where the match is weak. For some rows the clone size is stated as once, few or many, or as a class when expanded; others skip it.

v_call	j_call	clone_size	d_call	cdr3_aa	cdr3_nt
TRBV18	TRBJ1-1	NA	NA	CASSPAWGTGTEAFF	TGTGCCAGCTCACCAGCGTGGGGAACAGGCACTGAAGCTTTCTTT
TRBV7-8	TRBJ1-1	few	TRBD1	CASSSHVGQPLNTEAFF	TGTGCCAGCAGCTCACACGTGGGACAGCCCTTGAACACTGAAGCTTTCTTT
TRBV5-1	TRBJ2-1	NA	NA	CASSLEYDKVGNEQFF	TGCGCCAGCAGTTTGGAATACGACAAAGTGGGCAATGAGCAGTTCTTC
TRBV11-2	TRBJ1-2	NA	NA	CASSLDRVTYGYTF	TGTGCCAGCAGCTTGGATAGAGTAACCTATGGCTACACCTTC
TRBV6-1	TRBJ1-1	NA	NA	CASTDTGGEAFF	TGTGCCAGCACCGATACAGGAGGTGAAGCTTTCTTT
TRBV5-5	TRBJ2-1	NA	NA	CASLWRQGYNEQFF	TGTGCCAGCCTCTGGAGGCAGGGGTACAATGAGCAGTTCTTC
TRBV29-1	TRBJ1-2	once	NA	CSVITDLYGYTF	TGCAGCGTTATAACAGATCTCTATGGCTACACCTTC
TRBV5-1	TRBJ2-2	NA	TRBD1	CASSLAGTGGTDTGELFF	TGCGCCAGCAGCTTGGCCGGGACAGGGGGCACTGACACCGGGGAGCTGTTTTTT
TRBV6-5	TRBJ1-5	once	NA	CASSLAGGNQPQHF	TGTGCCAGCAGTTTGGCCGGGGGCAATCAGCCCCAGCATTTT
TRBV7-8	TRBJ2-1	NA	NA	CASSLRFLYNEQFF	TGTGCCAGCAGCTTACGGTTTCTGTACAATGAGCAGTTCTTC
TRBV5-1	TRBJ2-2	NA	NA	CASSVQNGGGELFF	TGCGCCAGCAGCGTCCAGAACGGGGGAGGGGAGCTGTTTTTT
TRBV6-4	TRBJ1-4	NA	NA	CASSMTGLPNEKLFF	TGTGCCAGCAGCATGACGGGACTACCTAATGAAAAACTGTTTTTT
TRBV30	TRBJ2-2	NA	TRBD2	CAWSVQRGGVAGELFF	TGTGCCTGGAGTGTACAGCGGGGGGGCGTGGCCGGGGAGCTGTTTTTT
TRBV5-6	TRBJ1-5	NA	NA	CASSLEGRNQPQHF	TGTGCCAGCAGCTTGGAAGGCCGAAATCAGCCCCAGCATTTT
TRBV13	TRBJ1-1	NA	NA	CASNRPGSLTRKNTEAFF	TGTGCCAGCAACCGTCCAGGCAGCTTGACACGAAAGAACACTGAAGCTTTCTTT
TRBV29-1	TRBJ1-5	NA	NA	CSVVVTDSNQPQHF	TGCAGCGTCGTAGTTACAGATAGCAATCAGCCCCAGCATTTT
TRBV4-2	TRBJ1-2	NA	TRBD1	CASSQEGGRGLNYGYTF	TGTGCCAGCAGCCAAGAAGGGGGTAGGGGGCTTAACTATGGCTACACCTTC
TRBV30	TRBJ1-1	once	TRBD1	CAWSGQANTEAFF	TGTGCCTGGAGCGGACAGGCGAACACTGAAGCTTTCTTT
TRBV7-3	TRBJ2-5	NA	TRBD1	CASSMTGGQETQYF	TGTGCCAGCAGCATGACAGGGGGTCAAGAGACCCAGTACTTC
TRBV5-1	TRBJ1-1	NA	TRBD1	CASSLAGDRDTEAFF	TGCGCCAGCAGCTTGGCGGGGGACAGGGACACTGAAGCTTTCTTT
TRBV29-1	TRBJ1-2	NA	NA	CSGDTSYGYTF	TGCAGCGGCGACACAAGCTATGGCTACACCTTC
TRBV19	TRBJ1-5	few	TRBD1	CASSPTGDKNQPQHF	TGTGCCAGTAGTCCGACAGGGGATAAGAATCAGCCCCAGCATTTT
TRBV4-1	TRBJ1-2	NA	NA	CASSRAGDKGGYTF	TGCGCCAGCAGCCGCGCTGGGGACAAAGGAGGCTACACCTTC
TRBV6-5	TRBJ2-3	NA	TRBD2	CASSRRGGDTQYF	TGTGCCAGCAGCCGGCGGGGGGGAGATACGCAGTATTTT
TRBV27	TRBJ1-2	NA	NA	CASSLSRTFYGYTF	TGTGCCAGCAGTTTGAGTAGAACTTTCTATGGCTACACCTTC
TRBV10-3	TRBJ1-5	NA	NA	CAISESQAGGNQPQHF	TGTGCCATCAGTGAGTCGCAGGCGGGGGGCAATCAGCCCCAGCATTTT
TRBV18	TRBJ1-5	NA	TRBD1	CASSGQGDQPQHF	TGTGCCAGCTCAGGGCAGGGGGACCAGCCCCAGCATTTT
TRBV6-1	TRBJ1-4	NA	NA	CASSELGKLFF	TGTGCCAGCAGTGAACTAGGCAAACTGTTTTTT
TRBV29-1	TRBJ2-2	NA	NA	CSVGGPSNTGELFF	TGCAGCGTTGGGGGACCTTCGAACACCGGGGAGCTGTTTTTT
TRBV5-5	TRBJ1-4	NA	NA	CASSGRGGSPNEKLFF	TGTGCCAGCAGCGGCCGTGGGGGGTCCCCTAATGAAAAACTGTTTTTT
TRBV2	TRBJ1-2	many	NA	CASSLVGGRYGYTF	TGTGCCAGCAGTTTAGTAGGCGGGCGCTATGGCTACACCTTC
TRBV28	TRBJ2-3	few	NA	CASSLSTGLATDTQYF	TGTGCCAGCAGTTTATCAACAGGGTTAGCCACAGATACGCAGTATTTT
TRBV7-8	TRBJ1-4	once	NA	CASSLAGRLTNEKLFF	TGTGCCAGCAGCTTAGCTGGGCGGTTGACTAATGAAAAACTGTTTTTT
TRBV6-6	TRBJ2-3	NA	NA	CASSYLGPDTQYF	TGTGCCAGCAGTTATTTGGGACCAGATACGCAGTATTTT
TRBV11-3	TRBJ1-2	NA	NA	CASSPYLGQLYGYTF	TGTGCCAGCAGCCCTTACCTTGGACAGCTCTATGGCTACACCTTC
TRBV10-2	TRBJ1-1	NA	NA	CASSLDGNTEAFF	TGCGCCAGCAGTCTCGACGGGAACACTGAAGCTTTCTTT
TRBV9	TRBJ1-2	medium-sized	NA	CASSVTGAPLGYGYTF	TGTGCCAGCAGCGTCACGGGGGCGCCGCTTGGCTATGGCTACACCTTC
TRBV7-9	TRBJ1-3	NA	NA	CASSFSGSISGNTIYF	TGTGCCAGCAGCTTTTCAGGGTCAATATCTGGAAACACCATATATTTT
TRBV6-5	TRBJ2-1	NA	NA	CASSYSIETHEQFF	TGTGCCAGCAGTTACTCGATAGAGACGCATGAGCAGTTCTTC
TRBV19	TRBJ1-2	NA	NA	CASTQQTGGTYGYTF	TGTGCCAGTACCCAACAAACCGGGGGGACCTATGGCTACACCTTC
TRBV19	TRBJ1-2	NA	NA	CASIRQVASSYGYTF	TGTGCCAGTATTCGCCAGGTCGCTTCCTCCTATGGCTACACCTTC
TRBV30	TRBJ1-1	NA	NA	CAWSGGATTEAFF	TGTGCCTGGAGTGGTGGGGCGACCACTGAAGCTTTCTTT
TRBV27	TRBJ2-2	NA	NA	CAGGVRTGELFF	TGTGCCGGTGGGGTGCGCACCGGGGAGCTGTTTTTT